These 27 T cell receptor beta chains were all obtained from the same sample, sequenced in a study of technical replicates of blood from a few donors. TCRdb's table, derived via immunoSEQ multiplex PCR, lists solely in-frame clones and lacks some. In the table there are more than 55,000 clones, 85% to 95% of which are singletons. Sequenced: T cells isolated from PBMCs. These receptor sequences come from a human donor in good health.

The chain recombines TRBV27 with TRBJ2-1, with D maybe TRBD1 (5 bases). Trimming cost V 3 bases and J 8 bases, with 11 bases left between them. Looked up from germline, CDR1 is MNHEY and CDR2 is SMNVEV (reference sequence). This CDR3 contains 13 residues. DNA of the CDR3: TGTGCCAGCAGTTTGATAGGGGATTATGAGCAGTTCTTC. This translates into CASSLIGDYEQFF.

The chain uses TRBV7-9 and TRBJ2-7; 7 nucleotides align to TRBD1. CDR3 length: 15 residues. Germline loops: CDR1 SEHNR, CDR2 FQNEAQ (reference sequence). The J segment lost 2 bases and the V segment lost 6 bases, leaving 10 bases of the junction unmatched. CDR3 region: CASRQDRVEAYEQYF. The CDR3 DNA follows: TGTGCCAGCAGACAAGACAGGGTCGAAGCCTACGAGCAGTACTTC. Together with reference TRBV7-9 and TRBJ2-7, the CDR3 gives the full variable domain: DTGVSQNPRHKITKRGQNVTFRCDPISEHNRLYWYRQTLGQGPEFLTYFQNEAQLEKSRLLSDRFSAERPKGSFSTLEIQRTEQGDSAMYLCASRQDRVEAYEQYFGPGTRLTVT.

CDR3 in amino acids: CASSSDFGDSYEQYF. In DNA, the CDR3 is TGTGCCAGCAGTAGCGATTTTGGCGACTCCTACGAGCAGTACTTC. The rearrangement links TRBV6-6 to TRBJ2-7; no clear D gene. V lost 5 bases, J lost 0 bases, and 14 bases lay in between. CDR1 and CDR2 (germline): MNHNY, SVGAGI (reference sequence). The CDR3 spans 15 residues.

This rearrangement joins TRBV11-2 to TRBJ2-1; a possible D gene is TRBD1 (6 bases). Germline loops: CDR1 SGHAT, CDR2 FQNNGV. V lost 5 bases, J lost 7 bases, and 15 bases lay in between. The CDR3 extends over 14 amino acids. The CDR3 DNA sequence: TGTGCCAGCAGCAGCGTCAGGGGACGGAATGAGCAGTTCTTC. It specifies CASSSVRGRNEQFF.

This chain joins TRBV30 and TRBJ2-2, with 8 bases fitting TRBD2. The CDR3 loop spans 16 amino acids. J was trimmed by 3 bases and V by 1 base; bases with no gene match: 7. Germline V gives CDR1 GTSNPN, CDR2 SVGIG (reference sequence). The DNA for the CDR3 is TGTGCCTGGAGTGCCCGCCCGGGAGGGGACACCGGGGAGCTGTTTTTT. This codes for CAWSARPGGDTGELFF.

This chain links TRBV5-6 with TRBJ2-1, with 15 bases lining up with TRBD2. V trimming: 3 bases; J trimming: 9 bases; junction bases outside the gene matches: 16. Germline V lookup: CDR1 SGHDT, CDR2 YYEEEE. This CDR3 has 19 residues. CDR3 sequence reads: CASSSLGLAGGSSVGEQFF. The CDR3 coding sequence is TGTGCCAGCAGCTCACTGGGACTAGCGGGAGGCTCAAGCGTTGGTGAGCAGTTCTTC.

This clone was seen more than once but under ten times. The CDR3 DNA is TGTGCCAGCAGCGTAGGAGGGGGCGCCTATGGCTACACCTTC. As protein: CASSVGGGAYGYTF. The chain uses TRBV9 and TRBJ1-2; TRBD1 agrees at 7 bases. Unmatched junction bases numbered 3, after V lost 0 bases and J lost 4 bases. In germline, CDR1 is SGDLS, CDR2 YYNGEE. This CDR3 spans 14 amino acids.

The V call is TRBV28, the J call TRBJ2-1; 8 bases match TRBD1. Germline V lookup: CDR1 MDHEN, CDR2 SYDVKM. The CDR3 consists of 16 residues. J lost 1 base, V lost 5 bases, and 7 bases had no gene match. The CDR3 nucleotides read TGTGCCAGCAGTCTCTACAGGGGGGCATCCTACAATGAGCAGTTCTTC. It translates to CASSLYRGASYNEQFF.

The chain carries TRBV13 and TRBJ2-3; tentatively, D is TRBD2 (6 bases). The V end lost 5 bases, the J end lost 0 bases, and 12 bases lay between the germline ends. Per germline, CDR1 PRHDT and CDR2 FYEKMQ (reference sequence). The CDR3 spans 15 residues. CDR3 nucleotide sequence: TGTGCCAGCAGCGCCGGGACTGCCAGCACAGATACGCAGTATTTT. It is translated as CASSAGTASTDTQYF.

This rearrangement joins TRBV6-1 to TRBJ1-2; 8 bases align to TRBD1. Germline loops: CDR1 MNHNS, CDR2 SASEGT. V lost 3 bases and J lost 3; bases outside the gene matches: 0. This CDR3 has 13 amino acids. CDR3 nucleotides: TGTGCCAGCAGTGAGACAGGGGACTATGGCTACACCTTC. Encoded protein: CASSETGDYGYTF.

This clone appeared a single time. The chain recombines TRBV6-5 with TRBJ1-1; no firm D call. The CDR3 consists of 14 residues. Germline V gene sequence: CDR1 MNHEY, CDR2 SVGAGI. V dropped 4 bases and J dropped 0 bases, with 9 bases sitting between them. CDR3 loop: CASSLDILNTEAFF. CDR3 DNA sequence: TGTGCCAGCAGTTTAGACATTCTGAACACTGAAGCTTTCTTT.

V usage is TRBV6-5 and J usage is TRBJ1-2; D is unresolved. The CDR3 is made up of 15 amino acids. Germline V CDR1 and CDR2: MNHEY, SVGAGI. The ends were cut back, 0 bases at V and 4 bases at J, with 12 bases in the middle. CDR3 nucleotide sequence: TGTGCCAGCAGTTACTCGATGAGGCGTAGCTATGGCTACACCTTC. Residues: CASSYSMRRSYGYTF.

This clone showed up just once. CDR3 bases: TGTGCCAGCAGCTTGGGGGCGCCGGGGTACAGGGTCACTGAAGCTTTCTTT. Translation: CASSLGAPGYRVTEAFF. The rearrangement joins TRBV5-5 to TRBJ1-1; perhaps TRBD1 as D (6 bases). The germline CDR1 and CDR2 sequences are SGHKS and YYEKEE (reference sequence). Trimming cost V 0 bases and J 4 bases, with 19 bases left between them. The CDR3 is made up of 17 amino acids.

About this clone: This CDR3 is also generated by other DNA sequences in the sample. The chain joins TRBV7-6 to TRBJ2-7, with TRBD2 matching over 12 bases. V dropped 2 bases and J dropped 5; count of bases not matched to a gene: 1. The CDR3 contains 14 residues. The germline CDR1 and CDR2 sequences are SGHVS and FNYEAQ. The CDR3, as DNA: TGTGCCAGCAGCTTACTAGCGGGAGGGAACGAGCAGTACTTC. As protein: CASSLLAGGNEQYF.

The chain has TRBV6-1 and TRBJ2-7, with TRBD1 matching over 8 bases. Germline CDR1 reads MNHNS; CDR2 reads SASEGT. The CDR3 runs 14 residues. V shed 5 bases and J 5 bases; nucleotides not matched to a gene: 8. The CDR3 sequence is CASSSRDRSNEQYF. The CDR3 nucleotides are TGTGCCAGCAGTAGCCGGGACAGGTCTAACGAGCAGTACTTC.

This chain links TRBV4-1 with TRBJ1-1; 9 bases are a match to TRBD1. J was trimmed by 0 bases and V by 7 bases; bases with no gene match: 6. From germline, CDR1 is MGHRA and CDR2 YSYEKL. CDR3 length: 15 amino acids. The DNA of the CDR3 is TGCGCCAGCACCAGACAGGGGGTAATGAACACTGAAGCTTTCTTT. Its protein is CASTRQGVMNTEAFF.

This clone has a single count. This chain links TRBV19 with TRBJ1-2, with TRBD1 matching 9 bases. In germline, CDR1 is LNHDA, CDR2 SQIVND (reference sequence). The J segment lost 6 bases and the V segment lost 10 bases, leaving 12 bases of the junction unmatched. This CDR3 is built from 14 residues. The CDR3 protein is CATRRDRVQDGYTF. In DNA form, the CDR3 reads TGTGCCACTCGCCGGGACAGGGTTCAAGATGGCTACACCTTC.

This chain connects TRBV11-2 to TRBJ2-5, with a tentative D call TRBD2 (6 bases). CDR1 SGHAT and CDR2 FQNNGV come from the germline V gene. The CDR3 runs 15 residues. V was shortened by 1 base and J by 5 bases, with 14 bases between the two germline ends. CDR3 coding DNA: TGTGCCAGCAGCTTAGGCGGGGCTCAAAGGGAGACCCAGTACTTC. Translated, it gives CASSLGGAQRETQYF.

The genes are TRBV19 and TRBJ1-3; D is uncertain. Trimming cost V 3 bases and J 6 bases, with 12 bases left between them. CDR1 and CDR2 from the germline V gene are LNHDA and SQIVND (reference sequence). The CDR3 extends over 14 amino acids. CDR3 nucleotide sequence: TGTGCCAGTAGTATCGATTTACATTCAAACACCATATATTTT. It translates to CASSIDLHSNTIYF.

This chain connects TRBV7-2 to TRBJ2-3, with 8 positions matching TRBD2. Losses at the gene ends were 7 bases for V and 3 bases for J; bases not matched to a gene: 18. The CDR3 length is 18 residues. Germline CDR1 and CDR2: SGHTA and FQGNSA. CDR3 region: CASIPLRGGIIGTDTQYF. CDR3 nucleotides: TGTGCCAGCATCCCTCTTCGGGGGGGAATAATTGGGACAGATACGCAGTATTTT.

The rearrangement joins TRBV28 to TRBJ2-7, with 7 bases aligning to TRBD1. V lost 6 bases, J lost 6 bases, and 14 bases stayed unmatched. Germline CDR1 reads MDHEN; CDR2 reads SYDVKM. The CDR3 runs to 15 residues. The CDR3 DNA follows: TGTGCCAGCAGCCCCACCAACAGGGGATTTCCCGAGCAGTACTTC. Its protein product is CASSPTNRGFPEQYF.

The chain carries TRBV7-2 and TRBJ2-3; unclear D gene. V was clipped by 3 bases and J by 5 bases, with 3 bases between them. The CDR3 loop spans 11 amino acids. The germline V gene has CDR1 SGHTA and CDR2 FQGNSA. CDR3 sequence (DNA): TGTGCCAGCAGCTTCAAAGATACGCAGTATTTT. This translates into CASSFKDTQYF.

This chain connects TRBV19 to TRBJ2-1; possibly TRBD2 for D (6 bases). The V end was cut by 1 base, the J end by 10 bases, with 11 bases between. Germline CDR1 reads LNHDA; CDR2 reads SQIVND (reference sequence). The CDR3 covers 13 residues. For the CDR3, the DNA is TGTGCCAGTAGTATAGTTCGGGGGAGGGAGCAGTTCTTC. Encoded protein: CASSIVRGREQFF.

The genes are TRBV28 and TRBJ2-7; the D gene is possibly TRBD1 (6 bases). Germline-derived CDR1 and CDR2 are MDHEN and SYDVKM. V was cut by 8 bases and J by 2 bases, with 10 bases left in between. The CDR3 sequence is 12 residues long. CDR3 DNA sequence: TGTGCCAGCCAGGACAGAGCCTACGAGCAGTACTTC. As protein: CASQDRAYEQYF.

This clone was seen just once. The chain combines TRBV7-2 with TRBJ2-1, with D unresolved. The V and J ends lost 3 bases and 7 bases respectively, with 13 bases between them. In germline, CDR1 is SGHTA, CDR2 FQGNSA. CDR3 length equals 14 residues. The CDR3 DNA is TGTGCCAGCAGCTTTGTGTCCGAGTTAAATGAGCAGTTCTTC. This encodes CASSFVSELNEQFF.

The chain has TRBV11-2 and TRBJ1-3; D remains unclear. Germline assignment: CDR1 SGHAT and CDR2 FQNNGV. V was cut by 3 bases and J by 3 bases, with 15 bases left in between. CDR3 length: 16 residues. CDR3 DNA sequence: TGTGCCAGCAGCTTCCCTACCGGGGATAGTGGAAACACCATATATTTT. Translation: CASSFPTGDSGNTIYF. The complete variable domain, with remaining parts taken from reference TRBV11-2 and TRBJ1-3, reads EAGVAQSPRYKIIEKRQSVAFWCNPISGHATLYWYQQILGQGPKLLIQFQNNGVVDDSQLPKDRFSAERLKGVDSTLKIQPAKLEDSAVYLCASSFPTGDSGNTIYFGEGSWLTVV.

The V gene is TRBV19, the J gene TRBJ2-5, with 8 bases that match TRBD2. J lost 4 bases, V lost 3 bases, and 4 bases had no gene match. CDR3 length: 14 residues. Germline values: CDR1 LNHDA, CDR2 SQIVND (reference sequence). CDR3 sequence reads: CASSIGLATETQYF. DNA of the CDR3: TGTGCCAGTAGTATTGGACTAGCTACAGAGACCCAGTACTTC.